This T cell receptor beta chain was found in a study of T cell responses to AZD1222 COVID-19 vaccine. The overall study: Doses given second, at about 4 or about 12 weeks, were pooled. Notes on the study in general: Scientists sampled the repertoires only once the peak T cell response had passed. Clonal diversity may have been underestimated in mostly white British donors. Spike as a whole was targeted by vaccine-associated CD4 TCRs, dominant at 160-218 and 743-854.

To note about this clone: The antigen remains unidentified. Other DNA sequences in the sample encode the same CDR3.

Repertoires were generated with immunoSEQ multiplex PCR, while TCRdb's copy carries only in-frame clones and drops some. The sample holds about 110,000 clones, 81% seen once. CDR1 and CDR2 from the germline V gene are KGHSH and LQKENI. The CDR3 is 13 residues long. V shed 2 bases and J shed 2 bases, with 4 bases lying between them. The specimen comprised peripheral blood, sampled on day 0 of AZD1222 vaccination. The origin of this receptor is an adult in good health. The rearrangement links TRBV18 to TRBJ1-5; D is unresolved. The CDR3 region has the DNA TGTGCCAGCTCACCAGAGGGCAATCAGCCCCAGCATTTT. This gives the protein CASSPEGNQPQHF. The whole variable domain, remainder taken from reference TRBV18 and TRBJ1-5, is NAGVMQNPRHLVRRRGQEARLRCSPMKGHSHVYWYRQLPEEGLKFMVYLQKENIIDESGMPKERFSAEFPKEGPSILRIQQVVRGDSAAYFCASSPEGNQPQHFGDGTRLSIL.